This TCR beta chain stems from a study of cytomegalovirus exposure and HLA in healthy donors. The trim removed 0 bases at V and 4 bases at J, leaving 0 bases unmatched. This CDR3 comprises 16 residues. Germline CDR1 MRHNA, CDR2 SNTAGT. Primers: 60 Vbeta forward and 13 Jbeta reverse. Clones were read by immunoSEQ multiplex PCR, and TCRdb kept only the in-frame ones, dropping some. The listing records under 200,000 clones. Material for sequencing was PBMCs. This clonotype was sampled from a young woman in good health and CMV-seropositive. The chain has TRBV6-4 and TRBJ2-3; the match to TRBD2 covers 14 bases. CDR3 in amino acids: CASSDSTSGGADTQYF. The CDR3 DNA reads as TGTGCCAGCAGTGACTCGACTAGCGGGGGGGCAGATACGCAGTATTTT.